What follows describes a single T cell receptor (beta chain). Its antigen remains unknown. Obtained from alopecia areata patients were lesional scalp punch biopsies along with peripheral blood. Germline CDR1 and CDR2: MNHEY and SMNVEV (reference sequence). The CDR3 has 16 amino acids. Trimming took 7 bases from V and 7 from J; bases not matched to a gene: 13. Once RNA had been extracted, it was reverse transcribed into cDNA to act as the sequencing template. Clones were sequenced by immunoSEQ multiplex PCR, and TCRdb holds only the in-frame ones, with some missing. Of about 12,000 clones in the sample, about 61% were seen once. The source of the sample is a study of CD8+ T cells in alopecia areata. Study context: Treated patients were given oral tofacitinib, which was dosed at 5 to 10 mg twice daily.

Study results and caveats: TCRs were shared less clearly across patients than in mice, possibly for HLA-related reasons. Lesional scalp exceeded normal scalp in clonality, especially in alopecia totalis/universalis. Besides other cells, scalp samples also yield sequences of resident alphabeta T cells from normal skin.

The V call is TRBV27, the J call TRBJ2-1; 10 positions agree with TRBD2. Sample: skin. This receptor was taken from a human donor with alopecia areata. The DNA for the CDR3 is TGTGCCAGCATGCGAAGCGGGAGGGTCGAAGTGAATGAGCAGTTCTTC. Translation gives CASMRSGRVEVNEQFF.